The 22 T cell receptor beta chains below all came from one sample that was sequenced in a study of blood T cell repertoires in COVID-19. The protocol was immunoSEQ multiplex PCR, while the TCRdb copy is restricted to in-frame clones and leaves out a portion. This table has 150,000 or so clones, about four fifths appearing once. The sequenced material came from PBMCs or T cells enriched from blood (not recorded which). These receptors all stem from a man aged 50 to 59 who had recovered from COVID-19.

This clone has a handful of counts. CDR3 sequence reads: CASSDRGVTEAFF. The CDR3 DNA reads as TGTGCCAGCAGTGACAGGGGGGTGACTGAAGCTTTCTTT. The chain recombines TRBV6-6 with TRBJ1-1; TRBD1 matches 9 bases. The germline CDR1 and CDR2 sequences are MNHNY and SVGAGI (reference sequence). Unmatched junction bases numbered 3, after V lost 5 bases and J lost 5 bases. The CDR3 runs to 13 residues.

V and J are TRBV15 and TRBJ2-7; TRBD1 matches at 7 bases. V gave up 1 base and J gave up 5 bases; unmatched junction bases: 5. Per germline, CDR1 LNHNV and CDR2 YYDKDF (reference sequence). The CDR3 has 14 residues. The CDR3 DNA is TGTGCCACCAGCAGAGGACAGGGTAGCGACGAGCAGTACTTC. It encodes CATSRGQGSDEQYF.

The chain joins TRBV4-1 to TRBJ1-4; D is possibly TRBD1 (5 bases). The CDR3 length is 18 residues. Germline values: CDR1 MGHRA, CDR2 YSYEKL. The ends were cut back, 5 bases at V and 10 bases at J, with 29 bases in the middle. CDR3 DNA sequence: TGCGCCAGCAGCGTTGCTGGCCAGGATACGAGTGCGGGGGGAAAACTGTTTTTT. It codes for CASSVAGQDTSAGGKLFF.

This clone was observed a handful of times. The chain employs TRBV3-1 (or the pseudogene TRBV3-2) and TRBJ2-1, with TRBD2 matching over 9 bases. Germline CDR1 is LGHDT and CDR2 is YNNKEL (reference sequence). The V gene end was trimmed by 4 bases and the J gene end by 5 bases; junction bases not matched to a gene: 12. The CDR3 runs 17 residues. For the CDR3, the DNA is TGTGCCAGCAGCCTGGTAGCGGGGGCCCGAGATAACAATGAGCAGTTCTTC. Its protein product is CASSLVAGARDNNEQFF.

J is TRBJ1-5 and V is TRBV30; 9 nucleotides match TRBD1. This CDR3 comprises 16 residues. The ends lost 1 base at V and 2 bases at J; junction bases unmatched: 6. Germline V gene sequence: CDR1 GTSNPN, CDR2 SVGIG (reference sequence). CDR3 coding DNA: TGTGCCTGGAGTGATCGGACAGGGGACCGCAATCAGCCCCAGCATTTT. It translates to CAWSDRTGDRNQPQHF.

The chain combines TRBV5-1 with TRBJ1-4; 7 nucleotides line up with TRBD1. This CDR3 has 15 residues. The ends lost 4 bases at V and 3 bases at J; junction bases unmatched: 6. Looked up from germline, CDR1 is SGHRS and CDR2 is YFSETQ. The CDR3 DNA sequence: TGCGCCAGCAGCGAATCCGGGACAGCTAATGAAAAACTGTTTTTT. This gives the protein CASSESGTANEKLFF.

The rearrangement links TRBV12-3 or TRBV12-4 to TRBJ2-3, with D perhaps TRBD1 (6 bases). V lost 7 bases and J lost 6, with 8 bases in between. This CDR3 comprises 11 residues. For the CDR3, the DNA is TGTGCCAGCAAAAGGGGGGATACGCAGTATTTT. It yields the protein CASKRGDTQYF.

This clone turned up a few times. The chain has TRBV7-2 and TRBJ1-4, with a weak D call TRBD1 (6 bases). Deletions cut 3 bases from V and 7 bases from J, with 15 bases between. Germline CDR1 and CDR2: SGHTA and FQGNSA. CDR3 length equals 15 residues. CDR3: CASSLNRAFGEKLFF. CDR3 nucleotides: TGTGCCAGCAGCTTGAACAGGGCATTCGGTGAAAAACTGTTTTTT.

The J gene is TRBJ2-5, the V gene TRBV28; a possible D gene is TRBD1 (5 bases). The germline gives CDR1 MDHEN, CDR2 SYDVKM. This CDR3 is built from 13 residues. V lost 6 bases to trimming and J lost 2 bases, with 10 bases between them. CDR3 coding DNA: TGTGCCAGCAGAAGGGGTTCTCAAGAGACCCAGTACTTC. Its protein product is CASRRGSQETQYF.

The V call is TRBV4-1, the J call TRBJ2-1; possible D gene TRBD2, 5 bases. Germline values: CDR1 MGHRA, CDR2 YSYEKL. This CDR3 is built from 13 residues. Trimming pared 1 base from V and 8 bases from J, leaving 9 bases between. Here the CDR3 DNA reads TGCGCCAGCAGCCAAGCTCCCGGGGATGAGCAGTTCTTC. Translating gives CASSQAPGDEQFF.

The chain is built from TRBV6-2 or TRBV6-3 and TRBJ2-6; maybe TRBD1 (6 bases). CDR1 is MNHEY, CDR2 SVGEGT, per germline. The CDR3 loop spans 16 amino acids. The ends were cut back, 4 bases at V and 0 bases at J, with 10 bases in the middle. CDR3 in DNA: TGTGCCAGCAGTTCGGGACACACCTCTGGGGCCAACGTCCTGACTTTC. This codes for CASSSGHTSGANVLTF.

The CDR3 loop is CASSRGGQATNEKLFF. DNA of the CDR3: TGTGCCAGCAGCCGGGGGGGGCAGGCAACTAATGAAAAACTGTTTTTT. This chain connects TRBV5-8 to TRBJ1-4, with D tentatively TRBD1 (6 bases). In germline, CDR1 is SGHTS, CDR2 YDEGEE. Trimming left V 4 bases short and J 0 bases short, with 13 bases between. This CDR3 is 16 amino acids long.

The V and J genes are TRBV11-2 and TRBJ2-5, with D possibly TRBD2 on 6 matching bases. CDR3 length equals 14 residues. The germline V and J ends were trimmed by 1 base and 2 bases, with 8 bases remaining between them. Germline CDR1 and CDR2: SGHAT and FQNNGV. CDR3 sequence (DNA): TGTGCCAGCAGCTTAGGCGGGGCACAAGAGACCCAGTACTTC. The encoded protein is CASSLGGAQETQYF.

The J gene is TRBJ2-5, the V gene TRBV30; 9 nucleotides line up with TRBD1. The V and J ends lost 0 bases and 4 bases, in that order; junction bases with no gene match: 6. Germline lookup yields CDR1 GTSNPN and CDR2 SVGIG (reference sequence). CDR3 size: 15 residues. As DNA, the CDR3 is TGTGCCTGGAGTGTTGGGAACAGGGGGCGAGAGACCCAGTACTTC. This translates into CAWSVGNRGRETQYF.

The rearrangement joins TRBV5-1 to TRBJ2-5; 9 bases are a match to TRBD1. Trimming removed 0 bases from V and 5 bases from J; junction bases left unmatched: 8. The CDR3 totals 16 residues. CDR1 SGHRS and CDR2 YFSETQ come from the germline V gene. CDR3 protein: CASSLGGTGSRETQYF. The CDR3 region has the DNA TGCGCCAGCAGCTTGGGAGGGACAGGGTCGCGGGAGACCCAGTACTTC. Combining the CDR3 with reference TRBV5-1 and TRBJ2-5 gives the whole variable domain KAGVTQTPRYLIKTRGQQVTLSCSPISGHRSVSWYQQTPGQGLQFLFEYFSETQRNKGNFPGRFSGRQFSNSRSEMNVSTLELGDSALYLCASSLGGTGSRETQYFGPGTRLLVL.

V gene TRBV7-3 combines with J gene TRBJ2-3; TRBD2 matches at 7 bases. This CDR3 contains 14 residues. The germline CDR1 and CDR2 sequences are SGHTA and FQGTGA. V trimming: 5 bases; J trimming: 6 bases; junction bases outside the gene matches: 8. CDR3 amino acids: CASSPSGWGDTQYF. The CDR3 DNA sequence: TGTGCCAGCAGCCCTAGCGGATGGGGCGATACGCAGTATTTT.

The V gene is TRBV12-3 or TRBV12-4, the J gene TRBJ2-7, with TRBD2 identical over 8 bases. J lost 5 bases, V lost 8 bases, and 5 bases had no gene match. The CDR3 extends over 12 amino acids. The CDR3 spells CASRGGGDEQYF. CDR3 bases: TGTGCCAGCCGGGGGGGAGGGGACGAGCAGTACTTC.

This clone was counted a few times. The V call is TRBV3-1 (or the pseudogene TRBV3-2), the J call TRBJ1-6; the match to TRBD1 covers 8 bases. The CDR3 contains 14 residues. The V segment lost 4 bases and the J segment 6 bases; nucleotides outside the gene matches: 2. Germline V gives CDR1 LGHDT, CDR2 YNNKEL (reference sequence). The CDR3 DNA follows: TGTGCCAGCAGCCCGGACAGGGTTAATTCACCCCTCCACTTT. Amino acid sequence: CASSPDRVNSPLHF.

The chain combines TRBV6-5 with TRBJ2-7, with 8 bases aligning to TRBD2. The germline gives CDR1 MNHEY, CDR2 SVGAGI. J was trimmed by 6 bases and V by 6 bases; bases with no gene match: 4. The CDR3 is 12 residues long. CDR3 loop: CASSGGGTEQYF. The CDR3 coding sequence is TGTGCCAGCAGCGGGGGGGGAACCGAGCAGTACTTC.

The chain joins TRBV6-2 or TRBV6-3 to TRBJ2-7, with D unresolved. Germline CDR1 and CDR2: MNHEY and SVGEGT. This CDR3 is built from 11 residues. Trimming removed 4 bases at V and 2 bases at J, with 3 bases between. The CDR3 loop reads CASSSAYEQYF. CDR3 sequence (DNA): TGTGCCAGCAGTTCAGCCTACGAGCAGTACTTC.

The chain employs TRBV19 and TRBJ2-2; D gene ambiguous. The CDR3 runs to 14 residues. The germline V and J ends were trimmed by 3 bases and 7 bases, with 12 bases remaining between them. CDR1 LNHDA and CDR2 SQIVND come from the germline V gene (reference sequence). CDR3 residues: CASSIRSGGGELFF. CDR3 DNA sequence: TGTGCCAGTAGTATTCGTTCTGGCGGCGGGGAGCTGTTTTTT.

The chain employs TRBV7-3 and TRBJ1-1, with 8 bases aligning to TRBD1. The CDR3 loop spans 15 amino acids. The J segment lost 1 base and the V segment lost 3 bases, leaving 4 bases of the junction unmatched. CDR1 and CDR2 from the germline V gene are SGHTA and FQGTGA. The CDR3 DNA reads TGTGCCAGCAGCTTCGGGACAGGTGAGAACACTGAAGCTTTCTTT. Its protein product is CASSFGTGENTEAFF.